What follows are 13 T cell receptor beta chains derived from one specimen sequenced in a study of CD8 T cells in ankylosing spondylitis. One entry per CDR3 protein results from TCRdb running MiXCR on the 5' RACE reads. The sample includes around 140,000 distinct CDR3 sequences, roughly 11% of them seen just once. The specimen sequenced was blood, either unsorted or a sorted T cell fraction (not recorded which). The receptor source for this set is a female donor with ankylosing spondylitis or in good health (not recorded which).

As to this clonotype: A read error may produce the germline difference seen at one junction end. This chain links TRBV29-1 with TRBJ1-6; D is unclear. The CDR3 length is 16 residues. CDR1 and CDR2 (germline): SQVTM, ANQGSEA. The CDR3 DNA reads TGTAGCGCTGAAGATGAGGAATCCCCGGTGAATTCACCCCTCCACTTT. Translating it yields CSAEDEESPVNSPLHF.

This clonotype was counted many times. The chain combines TRBV3-1 with TRBJ1-1, with unresolved D. The CDR3 spans 12 residues. Between the trimmed V and J ends, which lost 2 bases and 1 base, there was a span of 2 bases. Per germline, CDR1 LGHDT and CDR2 YNNKEL (reference sequence). The CDR3 bases are TGTGCCAGCAGCCAATGGAACACTGAAGCTTTCTTT. Protein sequence: CASSQWNTEAFF.

This clonotype was seen ten or more times. The chain is built from TRBV7-3 and TRBJ1-1; D might be TRBD1 (6 bases). The CDR3 is 15 residues long. V lost 5 bases and J 6 bases, leaving 19 bases between the germline ends. From germline, CDR1 is SGHTA and CDR2 FQGTGA. The CDR3 loop is CASSIRTVSEAEAFF. The CDR3, as DNA: TGTGCCAGCAGCATCCGGACAGTCAGTGAGGCTGAAGCTTTCTTT.

The V gene is TRBV19, the J gene TRBJ1-1; D is uncertain. Trimming took 8 bases from V and 5 from J, leaving 18 bases between them. The length of the CDR3 is 14 residues. In germline, CDR1 is LNHDA, CDR2 SQIVND (reference sequence). The CDR3 bases are TGTGCCAGTCTTCCCCACTCGAGCAGGACTGAAGCTTTCTTT. Its protein product is CASLPHSSRTEAFF.

In its sample, this clonotype was seen a few times. The chain is built from TRBV19 and TRBJ2-3; 7 nucleotides match TRBD2. CDR3 size: 16 residues. The J segment lost 1 base and the V segment lost 6 bases, leaving 10 bases of the junction unmatched. Germline V gene data show CDR1 as LNHDA and CDR2 as SQIVND (reference sequence). The CDR3 nucleotides read TGTGCCAGTAGATGGGGGGGTAGAGGTGGCACAGATACGCAGTATTTT. This translates into CASRWGGRGGTDTQYF.

The rearrangement links TRBV28 to TRBJ1-2; D uncertain. The CDR3 runs to 12 residues. V lost 7 bases, J lost 0 bases, and 6 bases lay in between. Germline V gives CDR1 MDHEN, CDR2 SYDVKM. This CDR3 reads CASKEANYGYTF. CDR3 DNA sequence: TGTGCCAGCAAAGAAGCTAACTATGGCTACACCTTC.

This clonotype was picked up many times. This chain links TRBV30 with TRBJ2-2; possibly TRBD1 or TRBD2 for D (6 bases each). Between the trimmed V and J ends, which lost 0 bases and 3 bases, there was a span of 14 bases. Germline assignment: CDR1 GTSNPN and CDR2 SVGIG (reference sequence). CDR3 length: 16 amino acids. The CDR3 DNA reads as TGTGCCTGGAGTGTAGGGGGGAGTGGGCACACCGGGGAGCTGTTTTTT. It codes for CAWSVGGSGHTGELFF. Full variable domain (remainder filled in from reference TRBV30 and TRBJ2-2): SQTIHQWPATLVQPVGSPLSLECTVEGTSNPNLYWYRQAAGRGLQLLFYSVGIGQISSEVPQNLSASRPQDRQFILSSKKLLLSDSGFYLCAWSVGGSGHTGELFFGEGSRLTVL.

This clonotype was detected once. A much larger clone is a single base away; this may be a read error. The chain has TRBV4-2 and TRBJ1-3; D not certain. This CDR3 has 15 residues. V was trimmed by 4 bases and J by 0 bases, leaving 10 bases between them. Germline CDR1 reads LGHNA; CDR2 reads YNFKEQ. CDR3 in amino acids: CASSLSKVSGNTIYF. The CDR3 DNA reads TGTGCCAGCAGCCTCTCGAAAGTCTCTGGAAACACCATATATTTT.

For this clonotype: This sequence may be a read error, since a much larger clone differs from it by one base. This chain links TRBV6-1 with TRBJ1-4; possibly TRBD1 for D (5 bases). CDR3 length equals 16 residues. The V gene's germline CDR1 is MNHNS and CDR2 SASEGT. CDR3 DNA: TGTACCAGCAGTGAATCCCCCTGGGACACTAATGAAAAACTGTTTTTT. It encodes CTSSESPWDTNEKLFF.

Of note for this clonotype: A single base separates this from a much larger clone, so it may be a read error. The rearrangement links TRBV18 to TRBJ2-1, with D maybe TRBD1 (6 bases). The V gene's germline CDR1 is KGHSH and CDR2 LQKENI. There are 11 residues in the CDR3. The CDR3 bases are TGTGCCGGCTCACCACAGGGAGAAAGAATCTTC. Amino acid sequence: CAGSPQGERIF.

This clonotype was counted at least ten times. The CDR3, as DNA: TGCAGTGCTAGTCACTTTCGGACGCCTACCTACAATGAGCAGTTCTTC. Protein product: CSASHFRTPTYNEQFF. V gene TRBV20-1 combines with J gene TRBJ2-1; D uncertain. There are 16 residues in the CDR3. Germline V gene sequence: CDR1 DFQATT, CDR2 SNEGSKA (reference sequence). V was cut by 3 bases and J by 2 bases, with 17 bases left in between.

This clonotype was counted many times. The chain carries TRBV5-1 and TRBJ2-3; 9 bases are a match to TRBD1. Germline values: CDR1 SGHRS, CDR2 YFSETQ. Unmatched junction bases numbered 5, after V lost 4 bases and J lost 2 bases. This CDR3 has 15 residues. Written as DNA, the CDR3 is TGCGCCAGCAGCCCTGGGACAGGGAACACAGATACGCAGTATTTT. It codes for CASSPGTGNTDTQYF. Supplemented by reference TRBV5-1 and TRBJ2-3, the full variable domain reads KAGVTQTPRYLIKTRGQQVTLSCSPISGHRSVSWYQQTPGQGLQFLFEYFSETQRNKGNFPGRFSGRQFSNSRSEMNVSTLELGDSALYLCASSPGTGNTDTQYFGPGTRLTVL.

This clonotype was counted many times. The chain carries TRBV20-1 and TRBJ2-1; 7 bases are shared with TRBD1. The CDR3 spans 13 residues. The junction had 10 bases not matched to a gene; V was cut back by 6 bases and J by 8 bases. Germline lookup yields CDR1 DFQATT and CDR2 SNEGSKA (reference sequence). CDR3 DNA: TGCAGTGCGAATAAGAGGGGGCTCGATGAGCAGTTCTTC. Amino acid sequence: CSANKRGLDEQFF.